Listed below are T cell receptor beta chains from one sample, sequenced in a study of blood T cell repertoires in COVID-19. Only in-frame clones appear in the TCRdb table, and some are missing; sequencing was by immunoSEQ multiplex PCR. The sample records 200,000 to 300,000 clones, nearly 95% being singletons. The sequenced material came from peripheral blood. The receptors shown here come from a man younger than 40 with COVID-19, enrolled during active disease. Each CDR3 is given with its conserved first and last residue. The D gene is left open where the match is weak. Size tells how often a clone was seen (once, few, many) or the class of an expanded clone, and some rows leave it out.

V gene	clone size	D gene	J gene	CDR3 protein	CDR3 DNA
TRBV10-1	-	-	TRBJ1-1	CAKVRVNTEAFF	TGCGCCAAAGTCAGGGTGAACACTGAAGCTTTCTTT
TRBV21-1	few	-	TRBJ1-6	CASSGQGRAALHF	TGTGCCAGCAGCGGCCAGGGCCGGGCGGCCCTCCACTTT
TRBV18	-	-	TRBJ1-3	CASSPVGGLTGNTIYF	TGTGCCAGCTCACCTGTTGGAGGTTTGACTGGAAACACCATATATTTT
TRBV7-2	-	-	TRBJ2-3	CASSRRTDTQYF	TGTGCCAGCAGCCGTAGAACAGATACGCAGTATTTT
TRBV2	-	-	TRBJ2-7	CASSEASEGEQYF	TGTGCCAGCAGTGAGGCTAGCGAGGGCGAGCAGTACTTC
TRBV5-1	-	-	TRBJ2-1	CASSPEFYNEQFF	TGCGCCAGCAGCCCCGAGTTCTACAATGAGCAGTTCTTC
TRBV28	-	-	TRBJ1-6	CASSSTQSSYNSPLHF	TGTGCCAGCAGTTCCACTCAAAGCTCCTATAATTCACCCCTCCACTTT
TRBV4-1	-	-	TRBJ1-4	CASSPGRLPATNEKLFF	TGCGCCAGCAGCCCAGGAAGGCTCCCTGCAACTAATGAAAAACTGTTTTTT
TRBV24-1	-	-	TRBJ1-5	CATSDVGQGSNQPQHF	TGTGCCACCAGTGACGTCGGCCAGGGTAGCAATCAGCCCCAGCATTTT
TRBV11-2	-	-	TRBJ2-5	CASRSNVARQETQYF	TGTGCCAGCAGATCGAACGTAGCCCGCCAAGAGACCCAGTACTTC
TRBV2	-	-	TRBJ1-6	CASGGGGPSYNSPLHF	TGTGCCAGCGGGGGGGGCGGGCCCTCCTATAATTCACCCCTCCACTTT
TRBV3-1/TRBV3-2	-	TRBD1	TRBJ2-2	CASSPTGGATGELFF	TGTGCCAGCAGCCCGACAGGGGGCGCAACCGGGGAGCTGTTTTTT
TRBV18	-	TRBD1	TRBJ1-2	CASSVYGTGELRNYGYTF	TGTGCCAGCTCAGTATACGGGACAGGAGAACTACGGAACTATGGCTACACCTTC